This paragraph covers one T cell receptor beta chain sequence. Its antigen is unknown. The CDR3 totals 12 residues. V was clipped by 10 bases and J by 5 bases, with 14 bases between them. Looked up from germline, CDR1 is MDHEN and CDR2 is SYDVKM. These data are taken from a study of OX40 agonist ivuxolimab in advanced cancers. Overall study context: Patients were dosed with the agonistic anti-OX40 (CD134) antibody ivuxolimab. Partial responses were recorded for three patients, including one with hepatocellular carcinoma and two with cutaneous melanoma.

General observations from the study: Doses of 0.1 to 3.0 mg/kg were accompanied by clonal expansion of CD4+ and CD8+ blood T cells by week 6.

Some clones are missing from TCRdb's copy, which holds only in-frame ones; the method was immunoSEQ multiplex PCR. The sample contains 60,000 to 85,000 clones, 65% to 90% of which appear only once. Source: CD4+ or CD8+ T cells sorted from blood, taken in a trial of the OX40 agonist ivuxolimab. The TCR comes from an adult with an advanced solid tumor such as melanoma, head and neck, liver or kidney cancer. The chain links TRBV28 to TRBJ1-2; D may be TRBD1 (6 bases). The CDR3 nucleotides are TGTGCCATCCTCGGGGGGGCGTATGGCTACACCTTC. This translates into CAILGGAYGYTF.